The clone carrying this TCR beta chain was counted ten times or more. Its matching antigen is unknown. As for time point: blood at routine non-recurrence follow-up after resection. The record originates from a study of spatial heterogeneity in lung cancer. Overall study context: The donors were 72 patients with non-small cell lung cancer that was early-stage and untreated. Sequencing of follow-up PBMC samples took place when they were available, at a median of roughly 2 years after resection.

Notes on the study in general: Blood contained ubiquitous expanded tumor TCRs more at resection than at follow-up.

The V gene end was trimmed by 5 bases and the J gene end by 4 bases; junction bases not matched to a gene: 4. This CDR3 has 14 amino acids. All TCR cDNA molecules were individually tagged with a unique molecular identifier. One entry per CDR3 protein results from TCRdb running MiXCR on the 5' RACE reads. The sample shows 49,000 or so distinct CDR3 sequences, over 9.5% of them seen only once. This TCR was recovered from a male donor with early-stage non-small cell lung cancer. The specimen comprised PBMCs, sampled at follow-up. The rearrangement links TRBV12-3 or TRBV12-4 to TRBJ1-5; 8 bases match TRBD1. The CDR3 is CASSVGTGNQPQHF. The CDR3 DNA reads TGTGCCAGCAGTGTCGGGACAGGAAATCAGCCCCAGCATTTT.